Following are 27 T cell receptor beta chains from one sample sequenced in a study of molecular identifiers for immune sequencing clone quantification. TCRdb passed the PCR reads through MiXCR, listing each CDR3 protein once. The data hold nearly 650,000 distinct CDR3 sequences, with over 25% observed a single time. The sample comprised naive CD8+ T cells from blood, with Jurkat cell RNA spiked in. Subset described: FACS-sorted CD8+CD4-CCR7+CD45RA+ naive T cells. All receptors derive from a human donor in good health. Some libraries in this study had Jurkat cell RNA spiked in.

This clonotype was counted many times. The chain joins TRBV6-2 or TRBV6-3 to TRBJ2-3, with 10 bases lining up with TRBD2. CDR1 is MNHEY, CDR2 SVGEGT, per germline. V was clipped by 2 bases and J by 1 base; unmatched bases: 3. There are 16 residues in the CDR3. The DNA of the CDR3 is TGTGCCAGCAGTTACGCCCTAGCGGGAGGCACAGATACGCAGTATTTT. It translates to CASSYALAGGTDTQYF.

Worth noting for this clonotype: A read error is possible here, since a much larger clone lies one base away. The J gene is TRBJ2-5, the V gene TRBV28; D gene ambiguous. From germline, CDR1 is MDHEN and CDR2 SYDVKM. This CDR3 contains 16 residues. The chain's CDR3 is CAGSSPVSVSQETQYF. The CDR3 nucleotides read TGTGCCGGCAGTTCCCCAGTTTCCGTCTCGCAAGAGACCCAGTACTTC.

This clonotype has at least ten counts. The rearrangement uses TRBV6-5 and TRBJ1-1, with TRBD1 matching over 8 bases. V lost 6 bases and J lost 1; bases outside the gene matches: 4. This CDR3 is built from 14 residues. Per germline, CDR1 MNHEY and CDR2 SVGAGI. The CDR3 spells CASRDRDWNTEAFF. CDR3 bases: TGTGCCAGCAGGGACAGGGATTGGAACACTGAAGCTTTCTTT.

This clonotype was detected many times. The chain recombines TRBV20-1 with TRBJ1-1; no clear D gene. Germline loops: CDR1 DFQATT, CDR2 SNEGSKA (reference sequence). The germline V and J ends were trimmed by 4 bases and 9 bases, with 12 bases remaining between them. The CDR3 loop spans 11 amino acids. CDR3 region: CSANPYEQAFF. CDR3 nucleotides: TGCAGTGCTAATCCATACGAACAAGCTTTCTTT.

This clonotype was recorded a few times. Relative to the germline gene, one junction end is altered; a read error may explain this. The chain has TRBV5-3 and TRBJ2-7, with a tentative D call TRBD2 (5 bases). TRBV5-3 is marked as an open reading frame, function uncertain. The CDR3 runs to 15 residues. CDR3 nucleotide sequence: TGTGCCAGTAGCTTGGAGGTCGCCAGTCCCTACGAGCAGTACTTC. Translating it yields CASSLEVASPYEQYF.

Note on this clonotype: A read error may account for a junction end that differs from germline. The CDR3 bases are TGCGGTGCGAGGGGTAGCCGGGAAAACTACGAGCAGTACTTC. This gives the protein CGARGSRENYEQYF. The chain joins TRBV20-1 to TRBJ2-7; D is tentatively TRBD1 or TRBD2 (5 bases each). CDR3 size: 14 residues. The germline CDR1 and CDR2 sequences are DFQATT and SNEGSKA (reference sequence).

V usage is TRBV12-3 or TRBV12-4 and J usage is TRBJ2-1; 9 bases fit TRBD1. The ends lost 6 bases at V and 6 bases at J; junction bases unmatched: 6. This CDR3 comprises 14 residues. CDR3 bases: TGTGCCAGCAGCCAGCCGGACAGGGGCAATGAGCAGTTCTTC. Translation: CASSQPDRGNEQFF.

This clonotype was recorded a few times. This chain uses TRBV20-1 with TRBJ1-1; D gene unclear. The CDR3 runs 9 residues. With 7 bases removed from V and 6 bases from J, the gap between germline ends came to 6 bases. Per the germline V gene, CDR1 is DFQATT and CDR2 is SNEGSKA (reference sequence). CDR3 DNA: TGCAGTGTTCGAGCTGAAGCTTTCTTT. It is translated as CSVRAEAFF.

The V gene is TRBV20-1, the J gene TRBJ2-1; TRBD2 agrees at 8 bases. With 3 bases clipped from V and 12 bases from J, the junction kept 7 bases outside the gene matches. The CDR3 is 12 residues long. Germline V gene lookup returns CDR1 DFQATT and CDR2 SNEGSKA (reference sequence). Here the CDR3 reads CSARVAGLSQFF. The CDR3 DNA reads TGCAGTGCTAGGGTAGCGGGGCTGTCGCAGTTCTTC.

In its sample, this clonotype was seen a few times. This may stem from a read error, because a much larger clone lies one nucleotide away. Here the CDR3 DNA reads TGCAGCGTTACATGGTTGGAGGCCCAGTACTTC. Encoded protein: CSVTWLEAQYF. The genes are TRBV29-1 and TRBJ2-5, with D maybe TRBD2 (5 bases). Between the trimmed V and J ends, which lost 5 bases and 9 bases, there was a span of 13 bases. Germline-derived CDR1 and CDR2 are SQVTM and ANQGSEA. This CDR3 has 11 amino acids.

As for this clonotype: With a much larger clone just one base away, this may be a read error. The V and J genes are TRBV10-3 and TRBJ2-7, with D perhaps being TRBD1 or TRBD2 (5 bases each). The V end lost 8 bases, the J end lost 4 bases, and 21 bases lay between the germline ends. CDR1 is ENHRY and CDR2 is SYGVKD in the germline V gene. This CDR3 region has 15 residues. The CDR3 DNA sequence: TGTGCCATCGCCGACAGCGCCCGAGGCGGGTACGAGCAGTACTTC. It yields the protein CAIADSARGGYEQYF.

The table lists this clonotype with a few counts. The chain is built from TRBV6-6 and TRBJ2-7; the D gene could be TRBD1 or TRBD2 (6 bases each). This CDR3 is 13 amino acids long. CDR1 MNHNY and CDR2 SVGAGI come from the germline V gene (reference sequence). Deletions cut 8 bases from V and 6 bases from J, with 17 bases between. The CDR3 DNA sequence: TGTGCCAGCCGGCCGTTGGGGGGCGGCGAGCAGTACTTC. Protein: CASRPLGGGEQYF.

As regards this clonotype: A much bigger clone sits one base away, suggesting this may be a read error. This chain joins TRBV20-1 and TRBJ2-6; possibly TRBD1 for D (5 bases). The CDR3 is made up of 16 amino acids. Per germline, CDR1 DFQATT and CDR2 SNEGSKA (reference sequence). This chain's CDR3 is CSARDPQAAGATVLTF. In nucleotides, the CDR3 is TGCAGTGCTAGAGATCCCCAGGCGGCTGGGGCCACCGTCCTGACTTTC.

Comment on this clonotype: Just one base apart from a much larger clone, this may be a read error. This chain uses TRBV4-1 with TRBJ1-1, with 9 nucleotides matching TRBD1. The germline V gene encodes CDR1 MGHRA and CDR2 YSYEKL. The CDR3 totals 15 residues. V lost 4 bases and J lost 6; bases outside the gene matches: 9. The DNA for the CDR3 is TGCGCCAGCAGCCCAGACACAGGGGGCGTCCCTGAAGCTTTCTTT. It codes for CASSPDTGGVPEAFF.

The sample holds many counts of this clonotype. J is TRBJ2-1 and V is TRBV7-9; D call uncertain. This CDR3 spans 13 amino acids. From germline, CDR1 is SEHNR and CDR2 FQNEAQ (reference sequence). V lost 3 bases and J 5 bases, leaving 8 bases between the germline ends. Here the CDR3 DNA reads TGTGCCAGCAGCTTGCCCAGCAACAATGAGCAGTTCTTC. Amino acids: CASSLPSNNEQFF.

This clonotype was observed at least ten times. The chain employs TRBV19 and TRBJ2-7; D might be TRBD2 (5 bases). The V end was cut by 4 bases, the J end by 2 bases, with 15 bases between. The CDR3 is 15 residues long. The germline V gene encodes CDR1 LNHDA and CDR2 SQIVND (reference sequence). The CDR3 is CASSTPTGIPYEQYF. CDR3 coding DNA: TGTGCCAGTAGTACCCCAACGGGGATACCCTACGAGCAGTACTTC.

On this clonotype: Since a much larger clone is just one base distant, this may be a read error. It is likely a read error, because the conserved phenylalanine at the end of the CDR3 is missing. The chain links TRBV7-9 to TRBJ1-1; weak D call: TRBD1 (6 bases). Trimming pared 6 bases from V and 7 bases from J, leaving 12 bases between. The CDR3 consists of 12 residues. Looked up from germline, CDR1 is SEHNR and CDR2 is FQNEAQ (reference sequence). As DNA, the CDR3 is TGTGCCAGCAGGGACAGCACTTTTGAAGCTTTCTCT. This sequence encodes CASRDSTFEAFS.

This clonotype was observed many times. CDR3 in amino acids: CASSSTSLAGVGADTQYF. In nucleotides, the CDR3 is TGTGCCAGCAGCTCTACCTCACTAGCGGGAGTAGGGGCAGATACGCAGTATTTT. J is TRBJ2-3 and V is TRBV5-4; the match to TRBD2 covers 11 bases. Trimming took 3 bases from V and 4 from J; bases not matched to a gene: 13. In germline, CDR1 is SGHNT, CDR2 YYREEE (reference sequence). This CDR3 has 18 amino acids.

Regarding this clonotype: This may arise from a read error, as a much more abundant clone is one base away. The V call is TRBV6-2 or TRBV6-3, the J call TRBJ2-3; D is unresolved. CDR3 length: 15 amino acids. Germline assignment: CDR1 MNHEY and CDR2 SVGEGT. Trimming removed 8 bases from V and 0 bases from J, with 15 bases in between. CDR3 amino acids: CASSEASLSTDTQYF. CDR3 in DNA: TGTGCCAGCTCGGAAGCGTCTCTTAGCACAGATACGCAGTATTTT.

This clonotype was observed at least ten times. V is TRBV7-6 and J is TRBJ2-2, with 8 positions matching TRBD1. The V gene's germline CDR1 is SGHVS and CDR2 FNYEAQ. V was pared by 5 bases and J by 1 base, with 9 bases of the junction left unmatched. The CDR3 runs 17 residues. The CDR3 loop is CASSHYSGTGNTGELFF. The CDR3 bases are TGTGCCAGCAGCCATTATTCCGGGACAGGGAACACCGGGGAGCTGTTTTTT.

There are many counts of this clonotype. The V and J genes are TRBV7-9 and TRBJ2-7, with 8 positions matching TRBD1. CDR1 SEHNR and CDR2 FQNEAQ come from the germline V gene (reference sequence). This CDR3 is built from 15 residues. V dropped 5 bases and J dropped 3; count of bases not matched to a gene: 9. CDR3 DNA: TGTGCCAGCAGCCCAGCGCCGGACAGGGACTACGAGCAGTACTTC. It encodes CASSPAPDRDYEQYF.

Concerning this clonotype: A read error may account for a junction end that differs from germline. CDR3: CASSQDRAGFYNELFF. CDR3 bases: TGCGCCAGCAGCCAAGACAGGGCAGGTTTCTACAATGAGCTGTTCTTC. This chain joins TRBV4-3 and TRBJ2-1; perhaps TRBD1 as D (5 bases). Germline V gene sequence: CDR1 LGHNA, CDR2 YSLEER. This CDR3 has 16 amino acids.

The CDR3 protein is CASSSRRGRLNTEAFF. The DNA of the CDR3 is TGTGCCAGCAGTTCAAGGCGGGGCAGACTGAACACTGAAGCTTTCTTT. This sequence joins TRBV12-3 or TRBV12-4 and TRBJ1-1, with TRBD1 as a possible D gene (5 bases). This CDR3 region has 16 residues. Deletions cut 4 bases from V and 0 bases from J, with 15 bases between.

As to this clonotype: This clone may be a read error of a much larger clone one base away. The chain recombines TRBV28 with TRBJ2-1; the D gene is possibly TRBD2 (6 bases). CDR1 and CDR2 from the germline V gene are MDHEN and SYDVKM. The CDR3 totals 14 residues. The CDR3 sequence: CARSPAREYNEQFF. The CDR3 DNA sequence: TGTGCCCGCAGTCCGGCCCGGGAGTACAATGAGCAGTTCTTC.

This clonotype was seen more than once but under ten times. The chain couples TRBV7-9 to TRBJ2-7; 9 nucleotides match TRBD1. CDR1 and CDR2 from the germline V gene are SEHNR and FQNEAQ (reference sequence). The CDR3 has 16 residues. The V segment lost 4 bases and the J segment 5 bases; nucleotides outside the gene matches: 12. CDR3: CASSSRKGQGPHEQYF. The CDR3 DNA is TGTGCCAGCAGCTCCCGCAAGGGACAGGGTCCACACGAGCAGTACTTC.

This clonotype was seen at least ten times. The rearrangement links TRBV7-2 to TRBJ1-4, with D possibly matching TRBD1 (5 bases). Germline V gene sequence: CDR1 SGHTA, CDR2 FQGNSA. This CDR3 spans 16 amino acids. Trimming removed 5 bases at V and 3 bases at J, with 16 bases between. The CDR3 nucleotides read TGTGCCAGCAGCCCGGGACCGGGGGAACCTAATGAAAAACTGTTTTTT. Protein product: CASSPGPGEPNEKLFF.

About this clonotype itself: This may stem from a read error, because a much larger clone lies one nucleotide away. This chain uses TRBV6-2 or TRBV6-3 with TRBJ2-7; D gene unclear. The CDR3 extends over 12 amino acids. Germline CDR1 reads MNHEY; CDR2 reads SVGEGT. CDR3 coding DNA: TGTGCCAGCAGTGACTCGGACTACGAGCAGTACTTC. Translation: CASSDSDYEQYF.